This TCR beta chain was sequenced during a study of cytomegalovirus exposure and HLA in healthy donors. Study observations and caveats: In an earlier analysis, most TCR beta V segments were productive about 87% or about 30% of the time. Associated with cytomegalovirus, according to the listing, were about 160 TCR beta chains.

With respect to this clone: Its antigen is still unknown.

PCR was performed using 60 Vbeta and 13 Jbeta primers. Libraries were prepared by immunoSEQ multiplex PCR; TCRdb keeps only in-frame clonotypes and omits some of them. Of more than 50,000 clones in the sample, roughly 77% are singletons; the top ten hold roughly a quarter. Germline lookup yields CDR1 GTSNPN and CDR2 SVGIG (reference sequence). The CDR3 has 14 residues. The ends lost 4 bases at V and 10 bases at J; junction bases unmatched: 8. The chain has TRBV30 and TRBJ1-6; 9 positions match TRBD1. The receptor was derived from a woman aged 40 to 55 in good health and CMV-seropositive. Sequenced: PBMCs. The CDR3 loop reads CAWTLGQGNSPLHF. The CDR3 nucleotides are TGTGCCTGGACCTTGGGACAGGGAAACTCACCCCTCCACTTT.